These 31 T cell receptor beta chains were sequenced from one sample in a study of blood T cell repertoires in COVID-19. The assay was immunoSEQ multiplex PCR, and TCRdb's table has in-frame clones only and misses some. The sample has about 240,000 clones, around 86% seen once. The sequencing input was peripheral blood. Every receptor here comes from a woman aged 55-69 years with active or convalescent COVID-19.

The V call is TRBV6-5, the J call TRBJ1-3; no clear D gene. The ends were cut back, 5 bases at V and 7 bases at J, with 12 bases in the middle. Germline CDR1 and CDR2: MNHEY and SVGAGI. The CDR3 is 13 residues long. CDR3 sequence: CASSQRRSNTIYF. CDR3 nucleotide sequence: TGTGCCAGCAGTCAGAGGAGGTCGAACACCATATATTTT.

This chain connects TRBV7-9 to TRBJ1-2, with D possibly matching TRBD1 (5 bases). Germline V gives CDR1 SEHNR, CDR2 FQNEAQ (reference sequence). There are 14 residues in the CDR3. The ends were cut back, 0 bases at V and 2 bases at J, with 7 bases in the middle. CDR3 residues: CASSLAPGNYGYTF. The CDR3, as DNA: TGTGCCAGCAGCTTAGCGCCAGGGAACTATGGCTACACCTTC.

This chain links TRBV6-2 or TRBV6-3 with TRBJ2-3; weak D call: TRBD2 (5 bases). The CDR3 has 16 amino acids. Trimming stripped 0 bases from V and 1 base from J, with 11 bases between. Germline CDR1 is MNHEY and CDR2 is SVGEGT. CDR3 bases: TGTGCCAGCAGTTACTCGCGGGTTAGGGGCACAGATACGCAGTATTTT. It specifies CASSYSRVRGTDTQYF.

This clone was detected once. This sequence joins TRBV27 and TRBJ2-5; possible D gene TRBD1, 7 bases. This CDR3 is 14 amino acids long. V was shortened by 2 bases and J by 5 bases, with 12 bases between the two germline ends. Germline lookup yields CDR1 MNHEY and CDR2 SMNVEV (reference sequence). The CDR3 DNA sequence: TGTGCCAGCAGTTTAGGGCAGGGGGGTGAGACCCAGTACTTC. This gives the protein CASSLGQGGETQYF.

The V call is TRBV6-2 or TRBV6-3, the J call TRBJ1-1; TRBD1 agrees at 7 bases. Losses at the gene ends were 0 bases for V and 3 bases for J; bases not matched to a gene: 4. The V gene's germline CDR1 is MNHEY and CDR2 SVGEGT. CDR3 length equals 15 residues. The CDR3 is CASSYSIGTDTEAFF. The CDR3 nucleotides read TGTGCCAGCAGTTACTCGATCGGGACAGACACTGAAGCTTTCTTT.

This chain joins TRBV9 and TRBJ1-4, with 8 bases matching TRBD1. The V gene end was trimmed by 5 bases and the J gene end by 2 bases; junction bases not matched to a gene: 11. Germline V gene data show CDR1 as SGDLS and CDR2 as YYNGEE. The CDR3 sequence is 17 residues long. The CDR3 coding sequence is TGTGCCAGCAGTGCCTGGACAGGGATTGGGACTAATGAAAAACTGTTTTTT. This gives the protein CASSAWTGIGTNEKLFF. The full variable domain, in which reference TRBV9 and TRBJ1-4 provide the parts outside the CDR3, is DSGVTQTPKHLITATGQRVTLRCSPRSGDLSVYWYQQSLDQGLQFLIQYYNGEERAKGNILERFSAQQFPDLHSELNLSSLELGDSALYFCASSAWTGIGTNEKLFFGSGTQLSVL.

The chain couples TRBV7-2 to TRBJ2-2; 9 bases are shared with TRBD2. The V gene's germline CDR1 is SGHTA and CDR2 FQGNSA. J gave up 0 bases and V 3 bases, and 5 bases lay outside the gene matches. The CDR3 consists of 17 residues. CDR3: CASSFRAGGSNTGELFF. As DNA, the CDR3 is TGTGCCAGCAGCTTTAGAGCGGGGGGATCGAACACCGGGGAGCTGTTTTTT.

The chain links TRBV5-3 to TRBJ2-2; unclear D gene. TRBV5-3 is sorted into the ORF group, with uncertain function. This CDR3 has 16 residues. V was trimmed by 4 bases and J by 4 bases, leaving 17 bases between them. In nucleotides, the CDR3 is TGTGCCAGAAGCCCCCGAGAAGTCTATGGCACCGGGGAGCTGTTTTTT. Translation gives CARSPREVYGTGELFF.

The chain has TRBV21-1 and TRBJ1-2. TRBV21-1 corresponds to a pseudogene. The CDR3 runs 13 residues. The CDR3 DNA reads TGTGCCAGCATCGCGGGACGCGGGGGTGGCTACACCTTC. Translated: CASIAGRGGGYTF.

V is TRBV10-3 and J is TRBJ1-2; tentative D call: TRBD1 (5 bases). The germline V gene has CDR1 ENHRY and CDR2 SYGVKD. V was clipped by 0 bases and J by 10 bases, with 12 bases between them. The CDR3 consists of 13 residues. The DNA for the CDR3 is TGTGCCATCAGTGAGTCGAACGGGGGGGACTACACCTTC. This sequence encodes CAISESNGGDYTF.

J is TRBJ1-1 and V is TRBV5-1, with 7 bases that match TRBD1. Trimming took 0 bases from V and 2 from J; bases not matched to a gene: 10. CDR1 and CDR2 (germline): SGHRS, YFSETQ. The CDR3 consists of 17 residues. CDR3: CASSLAWTGTTNTEAFF. The CDR3 coding sequence is TGCGCCAGCAGCTTGGCATGGACAGGCACAACCAACACTGAAGCTTTCTTT.

Only a few counts were recorded for this clone. This sequence joins TRBV6-6 and TRBJ2-7; 9 nucleotides line up with TRBD1. The V and J ends lost 2 bases and 3 bases, in that order; junction bases with no gene match: 2. Per germline, CDR1 MNHNY and CDR2 SVGAGI (reference sequence). The CDR3 runs 14 residues. In DNA form, the CDR3 reads TGTGCCAGCAGTTACGGGACAGGGAACTACGAGCAGTACTTC. This translates into CASSYGTGNYEQYF.

The chain is built from TRBV7-9 and TRBJ2-1, with TRBD2 as a possible D gene (5 bases). The ends were cut back, 5 bases at V and 6 bases at J, with 17 bases in the middle. The CDR3 covers 15 residues. The germline CDR1 and CDR2 sequences are SEHNR and FQNEAQ (reference sequence). CDR3: CASSISGPGLNEQFF. The CDR3 DNA reads as TGTGCCAGCAGCATTTCGGGCCCCGGACTCAATGAGCAGTTCTTC.

CDR3 region: CASSPRGGGSEAFF. In nucleotides, the CDR3 is TGTGCCAGCAGTCCCCGTGGCGGCGGCTCTGAAGCTTTCTTT. The chain carries TRBV6-5 and TRBJ1-1; no reliable D call. The length of the CDR3 is 14 residues. Germline V gene data show CDR1 as MNHEY and CDR2 as SVGAGI. Between the trimmed V and J ends, which lost 5 bases and 6 bases, there was a span of 16 bases.

The rearrangement uses TRBV6-5 and TRBJ2-2, with D maybe TRBD2 (6 bases). The CDR3 has 13 amino acids. Trimming removed 4 bases from V and 8 bases from J, with 11 bases in between. CDR1 MNHEY and CDR2 SVGAGI come from the germline V gene. In nucleotides, the CDR3 is TGTGCCAGCAGTTCACATAGCGGAGGGGAGCTGTTTTTT. This codes for CASSSHSGGELFF.

Here the CDR3 DNA reads TGTGCCAGCAGCCCCGACACATACTATGGCTACACCTTC. Translated, it gives CASSPDTYYGYTF. The gene calls are TRBV6-5 and TRBJ1-2; D is uncertain. Germline lookup yields CDR1 MNHEY and CDR2 SVGAGI. V lost 6 bases to trimming and J lost 3 bases, with 11 bases between them. The CDR3 covers 13 residues.

V gene TRBV23-1 combines with J gene TRBJ2-4; possibly TRBD2 for D (5 bases). Being an ORF, TRBV23-1 has a function that is uncertain. Trimming shortened V by 3 bases and J by 3 bases, and 21 bases separated the two germline ends. There are 18 residues in the CDR3. The CDR3 DNA follows: TGCGCCAGCAGTCACCCTGTTCCGGGGAATGATAGCAAAAACATTCAGTACTTC. Translation: CASSHPVPGNDSKNIQYF.

The genes are TRBV4-1 and TRBJ2-3; D ambiguous. This CDR3 is 15 amino acids long. The V end was cut by 6 bases, the J end by 2 bases, with 15 bases between. CDR1 is MGHRA and CDR2 is YSYEKL in the germline V gene. CDR3 sequence: CASSSVADHTDTQYF. Written as DNA, the CDR3 is TGCGCCAGCAGTTCTGTAGCAGACCACACAGATACGCAGTATTTT.

CDR3 protein: CASSYEGQPAAGYTF. The CDR3 region has the DNA TGTGCCAGCAGTTACGAGGGACAGCCTGCGGCTGGCTACACCTTC. The V and J genes are TRBV6-6 and TRBJ1-2, with 7 bases matching TRBD1. The CDR3 has 15 residues. The germline gives CDR1 MNHNY, CDR2 SVGAGI (reference sequence). V shed 2 bases and J 7 bases; nucleotides not matched to a gene: 10.

V and J are TRBV7-9 and TRBJ1-2, with TRBD1 matching 8 bases. The CDR3 contains 14 residues. Looked up from germline, CDR1 is SEHNR and CDR2 is FQNEAQ (reference sequence). V lost 3 bases, J lost 7 bases, and 7 bases stayed unmatched. The chain's CDR3 is CASSFGQGWGGYTF. The CDR3 DNA follows: TGTGCCAGCAGCTTCGGACAGGGTTGGGGTGGCTACACCTTC.

This clone was detected only once. The rearrangement links TRBV29-1 to TRBJ2-3, with TRBD2 as a possible D gene (7 bases). CDR1 is SQVTM, CDR2 ANQGSEA, per germline. The CDR3 is 11 residues long. Trimming left V 7 bases short and J 4 bases short, with 9 bases between. The CDR3 loop reads CSAGGADTQYF. Here the CDR3 DNA reads TGCAGCGCGGGGGGCGCAGATACGCAGTATTTT.

The chain recombines TRBV11-1 with TRBJ1-1; TRBD1 might be the D (6 bases). Germline lookup yields CDR1 SGHAT and CDR2 FQDESV (reference sequence). This CDR3 spans 14 amino acids. Trimming pared 1 base from V and 6 bases from J, leaving 12 bases between. The CDR3 nucleotides read TGTGCCAGCAGCTTAGGTCGAGACAGGTCTGAAGCTTTCTTT. Translation gives CASSLGRDRSEAFF.

The chain combines TRBV6-5 with TRBJ2-5; 14 nucleotides line up with TRBD2. V lost 7 bases and J lost 5; bases outside the gene matches: 6. The length of the CDR3 is 15 residues. CDR1 and CDR2 (germline): MNHEY, SVGAGI. The CDR3, as DNA: TGTGCCAGCACCAGGACTAGCGGGGGGTCGGAGACCCAGTACTTC. Amino acid sequence: CASTRTSGGSETQYF.

This clone was recorded many times. The rearrangement uses TRBV7-2 and TRBJ1-2; unclear D gene. The ends were cut back, 5 bases at V and 3 bases at J, with 10 bases in the middle. Per the germline V gene, CDR1 is SGHTA and CDR2 is FQGNSA. The CDR3 is made up of 13 amino acids. The CDR3 bases are TGTGCCAGCAGCCCACTTGGTCACTATGGCTACACCTTC. Amino acids: CASSPLGHYGYTF.

V usage is TRBV18 and J usage is TRBJ2-2; the D gene is possibly TRBD2 (5 bases). This CDR3 comprises 15 residues. V was clipped by 1 base and J by 5 bases, with 11 bases between them. The germline CDR1 and CDR2 sequences are KGHSH and LQKENI. In nucleotides, the CDR3 is TGTGCCAGCTCACCACGTGAGGGAGATACCGGGGAGCTGTTTTTT. It specifies CASSPREGDTGELFF.

The chain carries TRBV7-9 and TRBJ2-2; 7 positions match TRBD2. Per germline, CDR1 SEHNR and CDR2 FQNEAQ (reference sequence). The V and J ends lost 5 bases and 0 bases, in that order; junction bases with no gene match: 6. The CDR3 runs 16 residues. CDR3 bases: TGTGCCAGCAGCCCCCTGGGGAGGGCGAACACCGGGGAGCTGTTTTTT. It codes for CASSPLGRANTGELFF.

The J gene is TRBJ2-7, the V gene TRBV7-2; unclear D gene. From germline, CDR1 is SGHTA and CDR2 FQGNSA. The CDR3 spans 13 residues. Deletions cut 4 bases from V and 4 bases from J, with 11 bases between. The CDR3 loop reads CASSSRLEYEQYF. CDR3 in DNA: TGTGCCAGCAGCTCTAGACTTGAATACGAGCAGTACTTC.

Only a few counts were recorded for this clone. The rearrangement joins TRBV2 to TRBJ2-6; D might be TRBD1 (5 bases). Germline V CDR1 and CDR2: SNHLY, FYNNEI. Deletions cut 0 bases from V and 13 bases from J, with 16 bases between. The length of the CDR3 is 15 residues. CDR3 residues: CASSEAQGSRVVLTF. The CDR3 nucleotides read TGTGCCAGCAGTGAAGCGCAAGGGTCCAGGGTGGTCCTGACTTTC.

The rearrangement joins TRBV19 to TRBJ1-2, with D uncertain. Per the germline V gene, CDR1 is LNHDA and CDR2 is SQIVND (reference sequence). CDR3 length: 15 amino acids. The germline V and J ends were trimmed by 4 bases and 2 bases, with 14 bases remaining between them. Here the CDR3 reads CASSKVLGGNYGYTF. Here the CDR3 DNA reads TGTGCCAGTAGTAAGGTACTCGGAGGGAACTATGGCTACACCTTC.

As to this clone: This sequence may be a read error, since a much larger clone differs from it by one base. This CDR3 is also generated by other DNA sequences in the sample. The rearrangement uses TRBV28 and TRBJ2-7; D remains ambiguous. The CDR3 totals 14 residues. Germline values: CDR1 MDHEN, CDR2 SYDVKM. The CDR3 DNA is TGTGCCAGTAGTTTAGGTGGCTTACCCCGCGAGCAGTACTTC. This sequence encodes CASSLGGLPREQYF.

The gene calls are TRBV11-2 and TRBJ2-5; D might be TRBD1 (6 bases). CDR1 and CDR2 from the germline V gene are SGHAT and FQNNGV. The CDR3 sequence is 13 residues long. V lost 5 bases, J lost 2 bases, and 9 bases lay in between. CDR3 DNA: TGTGCCAGCAGCGAACAGGGTCAAGAGACCCAGTACTTC. Its translation is CASSEQGQETQYF.